This TCR beta chain was captured in a study of immune evolution from preneoplasia to lung adenocarcinoma. Overall study: HLA loss of heterozygosity: about 7% AIS, about 15% MIA, over 25% ADC, none AAH.

The assay was immunoSEQ multiplex PCR, and TCRdb's table has in-frame clones only and misses some. The sample lists under 3,500 clones; over 70% were seen once. H&E slides confirmed each diagnosis, reviewed by two pathologists independently. After pathologic assessment, macro-dissection selected premalignant or tumor cells for extraction. Trimming took 0 bases from V and 1 from J, leaving 9 bases between them. The CDR3 is 15 residues long. CDR1 and CDR2 (germline): MGHDK, SYGVNS. This clonotype originated in a person aged 65 to 85 with lung adenocarcinoma. Sequencing was carried out using FFPE atypical adenomatous hyperplasia tissue from the lung. Subset of the sample: atypical adenomatous hyperplasia (AAH), lung preneoplasia. This chain links TRBV25-1 with TRBJ1-1; TRBD1 might be the D (5 bases). CDR3 nucleotides: TGTGCCAGCAGTGAATACAGGGAAACGAACACTGAAGCTTTCTTT. This encodes CASSEYRETNTEAFF.